The entry below describes one T cell receptor beta chain. Antigen: not known. The sample comes from a study of T cells after yellow fever vaccination. Study context: Fractions containing few cells were prepared with SMART-Seq v4 Ultra Low Input.

General study results and limits: Reappearance after the booster was seen for most primary-vaccination clones, at 96% CD4 and roughly 90% CD8.

CDR1 DFQATT and CDR2 SNEGSKA come from the germline V gene (reference sequence). Trimming shortened V by 5 bases and J by 1 base, and 11 bases separated the two germline ends. The CDR3 sequence is 13 residues long. In making TCR cDNA, 5'RACE template switching added a universal primer site and UMIs to it. One entry per CDR3 protein results from TCRdb running MiXCR on the 5' RACE reads. The sample has around 350,000 distinct CDR3 sequences, 11% seen once; the top ten hold 15% to 20%. The material was PBMCs, obtained on the day of the first yellow fever vaccination. J is TRBJ2-5 and V is TRBV20-1; perhaps TRBD1 as D (6 bases). This receptor was identified in a man younger than 30 who received the YFV17D yellow fever vaccine. The CDR3 sequence is CSAGRTVQETQYF. The CDR3 coding sequence is TGCAGTGCTGGTAGGACAGTCCAAGAGACCCAGTACTTC.